This paragraph covers one T cell receptor (beta chain) sequence. The data originate from a study of technical replicates of blood from a few donors. CDR3 length: 15 residues. Assay: immunoSEQ multiplex PCR; the TCRdb copy retains only in-frame clones and omits some. The table has roughly 80,000 clones, approximately 96% seen once; the top ten hold 0.2%. Sequenced: T cells isolated from PBMCs. The receptor comes from a human donor in good health. This chain uses TRBV21-1 with TRBJ1-1; TRBD1 is the table's D call, not checked against the DNA. TRBV21-1 is a known pseudogene. CDR3 in DNA: TGTGCCAGCAGCAAAGAGGCAGGCGAGAACACTGAAGCTTTCTTT. As protein: CASSKEAGENTEAFF.